Only a few counts were recorded for the clone carrying this T cell receptor (beta chain). Its antigen is as yet unknown. The sample belongs to a study of beta chain features in type 1 diabetes. Study as a whole: No patient-donor differences in age, gender, total cells or subset yield. Study-level points and caveats: People with Type 1 diabetes carried modestly yet significantly shorter TCRB CDR3s in all four CD4+ subsets.

Of the isolated RNA, all was reverse transcribed, and so the sequenced material was expressed TCRB transcripts. Measured with immunoSEQ multiplex PCR; TCRdb has only the in-frame clones, and not every one. There are roughly 350,000 clones in the sample; 9.6% occur only once, and roughly 0.54% lies in the top ten. The V gene lost 6 bases and the J gene lost 3 bases, with 12 bases spanning the gap. There are 13 residues in the CDR3. Germline CDR1 SGHTA, CDR2 FQGNSA. The TCR was taken from a man in his thirties or forties with type 1 diabetes. The sequenced sample consisted of central memory CD4+ T cells from blood. The J gene is TRBJ2-7, the V gene TRBV7-2, with D unclear. The CDR3 nucleotides are TGTGCCAGCAGTGCCGTTTGGGACTACGAGCAGTACTTC. Its translation: CASSAVWDYEQYF.